This entry lists 3 T cell receptor beta chains sequenced from one sample in a study of blood T cell repertoires in COVID-19. Sequencing was performed with immunoSEQ multiplex PCR; in TCRdb, only in-frame clones are kept and a portion is missing. Here the sample spans 85,000 to 100,000 clones, roughly 76% being singletons. Sequencing was carried out using peripheral blood. These receptors were obtained from a man older than 75 with COVID-19, enrolled during active disease.

The chain carries TRBV10-3 and TRBJ2-7; the match to TRBD2 covers 10 bases. This CDR3 has 13 amino acids. The V segment lost 10 bases and the J segment 2 bases; nucleotides outside the gene matches: 5. Germline CDR1 ENHRY, CDR2 SYGVKD. CDR3 nucleotides: TGTGCCACAGGACTAGCGGATCCCTACGAGCAGTACTTC. It is translated as CATGLADPYEQYF.

V and J are TRBV9 and TRBJ1-1; D unclear. Germline V gene data show CDR1 as SGDLS and CDR2 as YYNGEE. CDR3 length: 14 amino acids. The germline V and J ends were trimmed by 1 base and 3 bases, with 10 bases remaining between them. The CDR3 sequence: CASSVNMEDTEAFF. As DNA, the CDR3 is TGTGCCAGCAGCGTAAATATGGAGGACACTGAAGCTTTCTTT.

This clone was recorded a few times. The chain uses TRBV5-1 and TRBJ2-1; unclear D gene. The CDR3 covers 14 residues. Between the trimmed V and J ends, which lost 4 bases and 1 base, there was a span of 9 bases. Germline CDR1 is SGHRS and CDR2 is YFSETQ. The CDR3 region is CASSLTLSYNEQFF. In DNA form, the CDR3 reads TGCGCCAGCAGCCTGACACTTTCCTACAATGAGCAGTTCTTC.